This entry lists 14 T cell receptor beta chains sequenced from one sample in a study of cytomegalovirus exposure and HLA in healthy donors. PCR employed 60 Vbeta and 13 Jbeta primers. Here immunoSEQ multiplex PCR was the method, and the copy in TCRdb shows in-frame clones only, minus some. This sample carries 170,000 or so clones, 84% of them seen once, and the ten largest clones take 0.38%. Material: PBMCs. These receptors came from a boy aged 2-9 years in good health and CMV-seronegative.

The chain links TRBV5-4 to TRBJ2-5, with TRBD2 identical over 8 bases. The trim removed 4 bases at V and 2 bases at J, leaving 7 bases unmatched. This CDR3 has 15 amino acids. Per the germline V gene, CDR1 is SGHNT and CDR2 is YYREEE (reference sequence). This CDR3 is CASSLKRERQETQYF. The CDR3 DNA reads as TGTGCCAGCAGCCTTAAGCGGGAGAGGCAAGAGACCCAGTACTTC.

The V gene is TRBV7-6, the J gene TRBJ2-7; 9 bases line up with TRBD1. The germline V gene has CDR1 SGHVS and CDR2 FNYEAQ. CDR3 size: 15 residues. V trimming: 5 bases; J trimming: 5 bases; junction bases outside the gene matches: 10. The CDR3 protein is CASSVIPGQGNEQYF. The CDR3 nucleotides read TGTGCCAGCAGCGTCATACCGGGACAGGGTAACGAGCAGTACTTC.

The rearrangement uses TRBV4-1 and TRBJ2-5; 14 nucleotides line up with TRBD2. The CDR3 is 18 amino acids. CDR1 is MGHRA and CDR2 is YSYEKL in the germline V gene. V was pared by 1 base and J by 5 bases, with 9 bases of the junction left unmatched. The CDR3 region is CASSQGLAGGPMWETQYF. In DNA form, the CDR3 reads TGCGCCAGCAGCCAAGGACTAGCGGGAGGGCCAATGTGGGAGACCCAGTACTTC.

On this clone: This same CDR3 is encoded by further DNA sequences in the sample. This sequence joins TRBV5-6 and TRBJ2-7; D ambiguous. Trimming pared 0 bases from V and 7 bases from J, leaving 17 bases between. The CDR3 totals 15 residues. CDR1 is SGHDT, CDR2 YYEEEE, per germline. CDR3 DNA: TGTGCCAGCAGCTTGGTCGGAGCACCCCCTCGGGAGCAGTACTTC. It yields the protein CASSLVGAPPREQYF.

This chain's CDR3 is CASSFTGTSTDTQYF. The CDR3 coding sequence is TGTGCCAGCAGCTTCACCGGGACTAGCACAGATACGCAGTATTTT. The chain has TRBV7-9 and TRBJ2-3; D is perhaps TRBD2 (6 bases). The germline gives CDR1 SEHNR, CDR2 FQNEAQ (reference sequence). The CDR3 is 15 residues long. V was shortened by 3 bases and J by 0 bases, with 10 bases between the two germline ends.

Concerning this clone: Additional DNA sequences in this sample encode the identical CDR3. The chain carries TRBV27 and TRBJ2-1; 11 bases line up with TRBD2. The CDR3 consists of 15 residues. V lost 5 bases and J lost 5; bases outside the gene matches: 5. The germline CDR1 and CDR2 sequences are MNHEY and SMNVEV (reference sequence). Written as DNA, the CDR3 is TGTGCCAGCAGTCCCGGGACTAGCGGCCACAATGAGCAGTTCTTC. This encodes CASSPGTSGHNEQFF.

CDR3 sequence reads: CASREMTGNTIYF. DNA for the CDR3: TGCGCCAGCAGGGAGATGACTGGAAACACCATATATTTT. The rearrangement links TRBV5-1 to TRBJ1-3; D not resolved. This CDR3 spans 13 amino acids. V lost 5 bases, J lost 2 bases, and 8 bases lay in between. The V gene's germline CDR1 is SGHRS and CDR2 YFSETQ. The entire variable domain, with the rest obtained from reference TRBV5-1 and TRBJ1-3, is as follows: KAGVTQTPRYLIKTRGQQVTLSCSPISGHRSVSWYQQTPGQGLQFLFEYFSETQRNKGNFPGRFSGRQFSNSRSEMNVSTLELGDSALYLCASREMTGNTIYFGEGSWLTVV.

As to this clone: The junction departs from germline at one end; a sequencing error may be responsible. The same CDR3 also results from other DNA sequences found in this sample. This rearrangement joins TRBV29-1 to TRBJ2-2; D gene uncertain. The CDR3 consists of 12 residues. The germline V gene encodes CDR1 SQVTM and CDR2 ANQGSEA. The CDR3 reads CSVEGLRGELFF. CDR3 sequence (DNA): TGCAGCGTCGAAGGCCTCCGGGGGGAGCTGTTTTTT.

The rearrangement joins TRBV29-1 to TRBJ2-5, with 7 bases that match TRBD2. This CDR3 has 13 amino acids. Trimming cost V 3 bases and J 5 bases; bases outside gene matches: 6. Germline CDR1 SQVTM, CDR2 ANQGSEA. This CDR3 reads CSVEGRGTETQYF. CDR3 in DNA: TGCAGCGTTGAGGGGAGGGGCACGGAGACCCAGTACTTC.

V and J are TRBV5-1 and TRBJ2-7; the match to TRBD1 covers 9 bases. The CDR3 is made up of 15 amino acids. CDR1 is SGHRS, CDR2 YFSETQ, per germline. Germline trimming cut 2 bases from V and 2 bases from J; bases unmatched to any gene: 5. The CDR3: CASSLHGTGTYEQYF. The CDR3, as DNA: TGCGCCAGCAGCTTACATGGGACAGGGACCTACGAGCAGTACTTC.

The J gene is TRBJ1-5, the V gene TRBV10-3; D remains ambiguous. The CDR3 covers 15 residues. Germline CDR1 is ENHRY and CDR2 is SYGVKD. The V end was cut by 0 bases, the J end by 5 bases, with 11 bases between. The CDR3 is CAISESTAGHQPQHF. The CDR3 nucleotides read TGTGCCATCAGTGAGTCGACCGCTGGGCATCAGCCCCAGCATTTT.

The rearrangement links TRBV2 to TRBJ2-7; 10 positions agree with TRBD2. Trimming removed 7 bases from V and 1 base from J; junction bases left unmatched: 7. Germline V gene lookup returns CDR1 SNHLY and CDR2 FYNNEI. The length of the CDR3 is 15 residues. The CDR3 protein is CASTEREGLSYEQYF. The CDR3, as DNA: TGTGCCAGCACGGAGCGGGAGGGCCTATCCTACGAGCAGTACTTC.

This clone showed up just a few times. The rearrangement uses TRBV6-5 and TRBJ2-5; 7 bases match TRBD2. TRBJ2-7 matches the DNA end more closely, so the J call is doubtful. CDR3 size: 14 residues. Germline loops: CDR1 MNHEY, CDR2 SVGAGI. The CDR3 loop is CASSQAGSRYEQYF. The CDR3 bases are TGTGCCAGCAGTCAAGCGGGAAGCAGGTACGAGCAGTACTTC.

The genes are TRBV11-2 and TRBJ2-7; the match to TRBD2 covers 11 bases. There are 17 residues in the CDR3. The V segment lost 1 base and the J segment 0 bases; nucleotides outside the gene matches: 5. Germline loops: CDR1 SGHAT, CDR2 FQNNGV. The CDR3 DNA sequence: TGTGCCAGCAGCTTAGGTAGCGGGAGGGTCCGCTCCTACGAGCAGTACTTC. Translating it yields CASSLGSGRVRSYEQYF.